This T cell receptor (beta chain) was sequenced for a study of regulatory T cells in long-lasting Graves disease. CDR1 is SGHTA and CDR2 is FQGNSA in the germline V gene. The CDR3 is 18 residues long. The ends were cut back, 1 base at V and 4 bases at J, with 23 bases in the middle. HTBI primers from iRepertoire and Arm-PCR of CDR3 regions yielded the TCR beta libraries. TCRdb used MiXCR to reprocess the multiplex PCR reads, holding one entry per CDR3 protein. The table records about 460,000 distinct CDR3 sequences, roughly 15% of them present only once. As for time point: newly diagnosed GD, antithyroid drugs for less than 3 months. Extracted PBMC RNA gave rise to the TCR library. These data were likewise used in another study, on T cells in Graves' hyperthyroidism and ophthalmopathy.

This sequence joins TRBV7-2 and TRBJ2-7, with a tentative D call TRBD2 (7 bases). Sequenced material: peripheral blood mononuclear cells (PBMCs), taken at new diagnosis, from a patient treated with antithyroid drugs. The sequence came from a woman between 50 and 59 years old with Graves disease. The CDR3 DNA is TGTGCCAGCAGCTTAGGGGGGCGGGACGGGAGGCTACCGTACGAGCAGTACTTC. As protein: CASSLGGRDGRLPYEQYF.